This T cell receptor (beta chain) was sequenced during a study of early T cells in non-severe SARS-CoV-2 infection. After removal of 0 bases from V and 5 bases from J, the junction contained 10 bases not matched to a gene. This CDR3 comprises 16 residues. TCRdb re-analysed the 5' RACE reads in MiXCR, keeping a single row per CDR3 protein. The sample holds about 77,000 distinct CDR3 sequences; about a sixth are singletons and the top ten take approximately 2.9%. At least ten counts were recorded for this clonotype. The clonotype originates from an adult who was a healthcare worker with PCR-confirmed SARS-CoV-2 infection or an uninfected control (not recorded which). This chain links TRBV12-3 or TRBV12-4 with TRBJ2-7; 7 bases align to TRBD2. Sequencing used whole blood. The chain's CDR3 is CASSLAKREKPHEQYF. The DNA of the CDR3 is TGTGCCAGCAGTTTAGCTAAGCGGGAAAAGCCCCACGAGCAGTACTTC.